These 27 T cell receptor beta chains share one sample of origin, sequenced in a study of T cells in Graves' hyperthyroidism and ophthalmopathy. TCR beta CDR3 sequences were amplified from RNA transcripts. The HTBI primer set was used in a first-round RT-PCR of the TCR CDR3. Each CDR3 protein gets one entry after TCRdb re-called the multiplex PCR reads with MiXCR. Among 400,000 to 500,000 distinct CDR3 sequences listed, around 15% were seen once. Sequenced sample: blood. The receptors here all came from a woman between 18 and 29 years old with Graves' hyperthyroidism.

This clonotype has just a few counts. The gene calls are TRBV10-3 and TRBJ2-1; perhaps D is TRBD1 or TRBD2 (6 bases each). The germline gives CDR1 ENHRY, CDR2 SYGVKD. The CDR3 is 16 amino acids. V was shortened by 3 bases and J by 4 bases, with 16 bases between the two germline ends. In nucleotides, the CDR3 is TGTGCCATCAGTGAAGCGCTACAGGGACTGTACAATGAGCAGTTCTTC. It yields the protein CAISEALQGLYNEQFF.

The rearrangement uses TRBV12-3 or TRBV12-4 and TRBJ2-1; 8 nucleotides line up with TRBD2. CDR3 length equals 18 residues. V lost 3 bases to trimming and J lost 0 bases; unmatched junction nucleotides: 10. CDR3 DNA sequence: TGTGCCAGCAGTTTTGGACTAGCCCTCTTGAGCTCCTACAATGAGCAGTTCTTC. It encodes CASSFGLALLSSYNEQFF.

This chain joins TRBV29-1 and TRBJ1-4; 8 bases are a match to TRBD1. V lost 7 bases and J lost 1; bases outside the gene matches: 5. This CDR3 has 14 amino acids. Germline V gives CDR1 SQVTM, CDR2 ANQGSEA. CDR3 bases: TGCAGCGGCCTACAGGGGGAAACTAATGAAAAACTGTTTTTT. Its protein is CSGLQGETNEKLFF.

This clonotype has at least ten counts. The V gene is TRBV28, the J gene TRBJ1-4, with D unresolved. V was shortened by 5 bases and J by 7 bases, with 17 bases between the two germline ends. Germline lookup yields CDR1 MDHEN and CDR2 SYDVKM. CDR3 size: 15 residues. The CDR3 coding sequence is TGTGCCAGCAGTCCCCCCCCCAGACTCGGTGAAAAACTGTTTTTT. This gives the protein CASSPPPRLGEKLFF.

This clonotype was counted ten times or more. Here the CDR3 reads CASSRNSRFPPLHF. CDR3 sequence (DNA): TGTGCCAGCAGCCGCAACAGCCGGTTTCCACCCCTCCACTTT. This rearrangement joins TRBV3-1 to TRBJ1-6; D gene unclear. V shed 4 bases and J shed 11 bases, with 15 bases lying between them. Looked up from germline, CDR1 is LGHDT and CDR2 is YNNKEL (reference sequence). The CDR3 is made up of 14 amino acids.

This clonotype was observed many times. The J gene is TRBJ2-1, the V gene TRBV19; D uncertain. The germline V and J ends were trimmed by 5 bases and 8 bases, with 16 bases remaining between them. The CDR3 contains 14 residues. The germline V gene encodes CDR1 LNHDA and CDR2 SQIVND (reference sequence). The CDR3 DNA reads TGTGCCAGTAGTCCCTCGGGTTCGCTAGATGAGCAGTTCTTC. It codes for CASSPSGSLDEQFF.

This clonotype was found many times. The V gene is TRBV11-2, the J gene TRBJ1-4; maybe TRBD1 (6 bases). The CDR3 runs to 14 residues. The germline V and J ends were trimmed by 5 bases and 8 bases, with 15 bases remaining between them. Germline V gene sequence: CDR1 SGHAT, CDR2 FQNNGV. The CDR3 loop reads CASSQDRIGEKLFF. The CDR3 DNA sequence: TGTGCCAGCAGCCAAGACAGGATTGGGGAAAAACTGTTTTTT.

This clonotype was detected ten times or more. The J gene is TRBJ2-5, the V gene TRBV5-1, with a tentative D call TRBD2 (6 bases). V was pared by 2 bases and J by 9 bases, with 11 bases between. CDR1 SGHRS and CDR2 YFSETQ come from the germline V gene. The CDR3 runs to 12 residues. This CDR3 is CASSFGGAAQYF. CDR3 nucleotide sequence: TGCGCCAGCAGCTTCGGCGGGGCGGCCCAGTACTTC.

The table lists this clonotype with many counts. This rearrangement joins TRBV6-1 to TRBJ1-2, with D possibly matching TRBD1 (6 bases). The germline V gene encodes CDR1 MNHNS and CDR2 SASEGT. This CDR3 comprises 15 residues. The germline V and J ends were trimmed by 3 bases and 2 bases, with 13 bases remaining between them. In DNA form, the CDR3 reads TGTGCCAGCAGTGAGAGAACAGGGTCCAACTATGGCTACACCTTC. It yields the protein CASSERTGSNYGYTF.

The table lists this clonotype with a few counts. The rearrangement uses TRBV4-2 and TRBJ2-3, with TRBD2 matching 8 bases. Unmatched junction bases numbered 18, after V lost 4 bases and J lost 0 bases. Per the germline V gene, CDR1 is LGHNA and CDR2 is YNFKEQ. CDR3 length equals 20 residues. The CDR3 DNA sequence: TGTGCCAGCAGCCTACGGGGGGGAGCGCCCACCGCTCCTAGCACAGATACGCAGTATTTT. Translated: CASSLRGGAPTAPSTDTQYF.

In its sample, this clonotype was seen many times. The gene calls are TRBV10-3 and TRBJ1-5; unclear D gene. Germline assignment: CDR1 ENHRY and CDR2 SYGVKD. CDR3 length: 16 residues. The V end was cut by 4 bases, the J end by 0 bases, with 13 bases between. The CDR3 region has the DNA TGTGCCATCAGTGCCACGGAAAATTATAGCAATCAGCCCCAGCATTTT. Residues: CAISATENYSNQPQHF.

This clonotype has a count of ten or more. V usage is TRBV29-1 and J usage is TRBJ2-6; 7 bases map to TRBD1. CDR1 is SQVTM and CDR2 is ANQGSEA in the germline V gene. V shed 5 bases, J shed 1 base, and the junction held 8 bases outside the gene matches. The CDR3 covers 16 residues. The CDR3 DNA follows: TGCAGCGTTCCGACAGGGCTAAATTCTGGGGCCAACGTCCTGACTTTC. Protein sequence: CSVPTGLNSGANVLTF.

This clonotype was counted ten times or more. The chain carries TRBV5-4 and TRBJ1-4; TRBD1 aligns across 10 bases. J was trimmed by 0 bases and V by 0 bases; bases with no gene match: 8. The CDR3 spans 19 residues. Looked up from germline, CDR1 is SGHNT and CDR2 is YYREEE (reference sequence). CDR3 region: CASSLGDRGRYATNEKLFF. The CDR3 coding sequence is TGTGCCAGCAGCTTGGGGGACAGGGGCAGATATGCAACTAATGAAAAACTGTTTTTT.

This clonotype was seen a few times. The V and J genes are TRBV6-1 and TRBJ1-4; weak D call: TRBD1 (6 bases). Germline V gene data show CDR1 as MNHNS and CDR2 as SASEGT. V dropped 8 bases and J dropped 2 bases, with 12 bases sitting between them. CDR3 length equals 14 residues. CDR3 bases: TGTGCCAGCGTACAGGGTTACACTAATGAAAAACTGTTTTTT. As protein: CASVQGYTNEKLFF.

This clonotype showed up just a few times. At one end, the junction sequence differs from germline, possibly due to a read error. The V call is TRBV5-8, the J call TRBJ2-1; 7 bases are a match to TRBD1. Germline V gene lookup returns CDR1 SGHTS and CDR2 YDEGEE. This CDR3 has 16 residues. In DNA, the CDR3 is TGTGCCAGCAGCCGAAGCTACGGGACAGTAAGTAATGAGCAGCTCTTC. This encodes CASSRSYGTVSNEQLF.

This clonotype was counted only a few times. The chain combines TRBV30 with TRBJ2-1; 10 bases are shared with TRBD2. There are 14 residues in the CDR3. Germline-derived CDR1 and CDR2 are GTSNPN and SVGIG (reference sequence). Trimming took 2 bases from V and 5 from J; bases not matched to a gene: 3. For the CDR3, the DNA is TGTGCCTGGAGTCTTAGCGGGGGGAACAATGAGCAGTTCTTC. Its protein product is CAWSLSGGNNEQFF.

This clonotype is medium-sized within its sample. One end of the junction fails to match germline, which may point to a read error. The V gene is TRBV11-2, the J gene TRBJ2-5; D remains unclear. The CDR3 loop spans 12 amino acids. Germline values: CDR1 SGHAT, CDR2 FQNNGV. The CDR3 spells CASSLDGETQYF. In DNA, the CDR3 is TGTGCTAGCAGCTTAGACGGAGAGACCCAGTACTTC.

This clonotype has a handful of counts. CDR3 in DNA: TGCGCCAGCAGCTACCTGGAGACAGGGGGCTCCTACGAGCAGTACGTC. It yields the protein CASSYLETGGSYEQYV. The chain is built from TRBV5-1 and TRBJ2-7; 9 bases agree with TRBD1. Germline V gene sequence: CDR1 SGHRS, CDR2 YFSETQ. Trimming cost V 3 bases and J 0 bases; bases outside gene matches: 7. The CDR3 is made up of 16 amino acids.

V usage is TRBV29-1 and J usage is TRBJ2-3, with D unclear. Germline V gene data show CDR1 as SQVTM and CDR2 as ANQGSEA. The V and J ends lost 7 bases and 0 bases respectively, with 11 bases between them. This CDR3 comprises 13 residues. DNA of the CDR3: TGCAGCGCCTTGACTTTTAGCACAGATACGCAGTATTTT. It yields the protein CSALTFSTDTQYF.

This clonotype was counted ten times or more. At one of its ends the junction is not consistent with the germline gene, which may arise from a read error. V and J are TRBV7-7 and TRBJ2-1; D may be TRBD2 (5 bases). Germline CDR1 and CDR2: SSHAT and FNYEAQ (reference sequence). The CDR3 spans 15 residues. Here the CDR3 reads CASSFALAGSNEQFF. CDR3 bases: TGTGCTAGCAGCTTCGCTCTAGCTGGGTCGAATGAGCAGTTCTTC.

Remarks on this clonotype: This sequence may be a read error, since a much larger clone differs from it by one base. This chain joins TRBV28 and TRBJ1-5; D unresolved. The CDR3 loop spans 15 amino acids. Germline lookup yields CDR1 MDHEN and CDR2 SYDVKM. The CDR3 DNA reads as TGTTCCAGCAGTTTGTGGACGACGAGCAATCAGCCCCAGCATTTT. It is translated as CSSSLWTTSNQPQHF. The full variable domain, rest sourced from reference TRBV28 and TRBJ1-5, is DVKVTQSSRYLVKRTGEKVFLECVQDMDHENMFWYRQDPGLGLRLIYFSYDVKMKEKGDIPEGYSVSREKKERFSLILESASTNQTSMYLCSSSLWTTSNQPQHFGDGTRLSIL.

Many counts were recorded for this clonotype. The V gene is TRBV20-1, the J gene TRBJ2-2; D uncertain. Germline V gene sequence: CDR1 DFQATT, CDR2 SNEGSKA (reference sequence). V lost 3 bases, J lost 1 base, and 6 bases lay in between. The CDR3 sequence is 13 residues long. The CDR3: CSARTRNTGELFF. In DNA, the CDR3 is TGCAGTGCTAGGACCCGGAACACCGGGGAGCTGTTTTTT.

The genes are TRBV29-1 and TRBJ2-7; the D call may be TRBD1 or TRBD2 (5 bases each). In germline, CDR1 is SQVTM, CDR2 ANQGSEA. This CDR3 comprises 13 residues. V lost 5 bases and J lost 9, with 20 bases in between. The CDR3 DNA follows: TGCAGCGTTACAACCGGGACCAGCTACCGGCAGTACTTC. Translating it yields CSVTTGTSYRQYF.

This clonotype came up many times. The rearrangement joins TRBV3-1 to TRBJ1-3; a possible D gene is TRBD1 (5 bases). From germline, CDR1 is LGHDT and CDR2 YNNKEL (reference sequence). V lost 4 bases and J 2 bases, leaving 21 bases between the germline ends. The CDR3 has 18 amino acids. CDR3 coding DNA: TGTGCCAGCAGCCCCTCGCAGGGAGGGTCCGGCCCTGGAAACACCATATATTTT. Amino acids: CASSPSQGGSGPGNTIYF.

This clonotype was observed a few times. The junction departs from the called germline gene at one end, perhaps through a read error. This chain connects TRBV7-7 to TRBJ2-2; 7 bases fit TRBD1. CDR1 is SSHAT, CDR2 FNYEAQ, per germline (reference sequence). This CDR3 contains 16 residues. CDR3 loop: CASRQGATGIPGELFF. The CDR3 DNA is TGTGCTAGCAGGCAAGGCGCGACAGGGATACCCGGGGAGCTGTTTTTT.

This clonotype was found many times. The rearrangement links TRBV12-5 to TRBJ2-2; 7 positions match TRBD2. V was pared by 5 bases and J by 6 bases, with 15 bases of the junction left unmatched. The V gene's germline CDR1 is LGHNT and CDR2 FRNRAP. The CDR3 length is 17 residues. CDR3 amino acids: CASGTGPGLLGAGELFF. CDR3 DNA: TGTGCTAGTGGTACCGGGCCGGGACTACTCGGGGCCGGGGAGCTGTTTTTT.

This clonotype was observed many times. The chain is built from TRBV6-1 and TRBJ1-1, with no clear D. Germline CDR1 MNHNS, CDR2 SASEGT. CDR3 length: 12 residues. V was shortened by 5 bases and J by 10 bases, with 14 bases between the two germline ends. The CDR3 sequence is CASSQYGGVAFF. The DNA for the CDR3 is TGTGCCAGCAGTCAGTACGGCGGAGTAGCTTTCTTT.